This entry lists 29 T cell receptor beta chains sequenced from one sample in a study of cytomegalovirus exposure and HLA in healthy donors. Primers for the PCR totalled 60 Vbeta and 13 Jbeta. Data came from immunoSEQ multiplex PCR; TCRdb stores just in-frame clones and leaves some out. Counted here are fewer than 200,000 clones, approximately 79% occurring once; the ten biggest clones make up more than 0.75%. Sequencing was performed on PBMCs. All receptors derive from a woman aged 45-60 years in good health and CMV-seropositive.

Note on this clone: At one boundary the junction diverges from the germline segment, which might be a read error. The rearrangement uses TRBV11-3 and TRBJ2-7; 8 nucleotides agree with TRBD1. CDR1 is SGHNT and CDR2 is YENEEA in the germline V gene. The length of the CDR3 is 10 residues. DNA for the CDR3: TGTGCCAGCAGCACATGGACAGGGCACTTC. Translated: CASSTWTGHF.

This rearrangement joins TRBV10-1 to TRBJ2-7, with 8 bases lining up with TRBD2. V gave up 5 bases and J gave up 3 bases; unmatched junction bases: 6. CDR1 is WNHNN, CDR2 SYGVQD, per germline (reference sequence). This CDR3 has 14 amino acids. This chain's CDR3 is CASSPGGIDYEQYF. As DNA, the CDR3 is TGCGCCAGCAGTCCGGGAGGGATCGACTACGAGCAGTACTTC.

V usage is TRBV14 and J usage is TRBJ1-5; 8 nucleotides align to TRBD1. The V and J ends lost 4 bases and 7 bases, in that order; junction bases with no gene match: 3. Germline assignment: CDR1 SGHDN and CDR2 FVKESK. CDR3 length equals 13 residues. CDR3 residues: CASSRSGGQPQHF. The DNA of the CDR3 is TGTGCCAGCAGCCGATCAGGGGGCCAGCCCCAGCATTTT.

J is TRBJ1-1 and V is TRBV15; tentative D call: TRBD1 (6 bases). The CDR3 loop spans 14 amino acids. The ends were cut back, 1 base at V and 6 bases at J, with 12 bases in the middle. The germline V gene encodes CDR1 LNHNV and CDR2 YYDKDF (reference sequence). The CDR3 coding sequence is TGTGCCACCAGCAGAGTCCAGGGGATCCCTGAAGCTTTCTTT. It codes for CATSRVQGIPEAFF.

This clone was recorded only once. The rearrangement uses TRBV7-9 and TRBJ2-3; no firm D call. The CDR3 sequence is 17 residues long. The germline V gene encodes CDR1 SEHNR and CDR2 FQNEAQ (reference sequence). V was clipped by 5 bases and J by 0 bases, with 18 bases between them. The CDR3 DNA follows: TGTGCCAGCAGCCCCTTGGGTAGTGGGCCCAGCACAGATACGCAGTATTTT. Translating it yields CASSPLGSGPSTDTQYF.

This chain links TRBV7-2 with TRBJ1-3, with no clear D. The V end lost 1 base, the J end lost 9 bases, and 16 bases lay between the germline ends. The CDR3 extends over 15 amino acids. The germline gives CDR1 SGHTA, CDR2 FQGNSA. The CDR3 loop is CASSLGPARAGTIYF. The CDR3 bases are TGTGCCAGCAGCTTAGGCCCAGCCCGCGCAGGCACCATATATTTT.

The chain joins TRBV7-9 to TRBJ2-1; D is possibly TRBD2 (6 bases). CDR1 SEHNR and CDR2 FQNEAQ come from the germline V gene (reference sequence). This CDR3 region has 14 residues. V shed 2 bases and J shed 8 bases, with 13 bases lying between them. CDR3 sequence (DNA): TGTGCCAGCAGCTTAACTATTGGGACTGATGAGCAGTTCTTC. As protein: CASSLTIGTDEQFF.

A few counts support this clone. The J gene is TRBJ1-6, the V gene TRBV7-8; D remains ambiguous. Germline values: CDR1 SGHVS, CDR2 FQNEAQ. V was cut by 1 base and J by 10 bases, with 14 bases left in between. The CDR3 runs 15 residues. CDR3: CASSLVPVVRSPLHF. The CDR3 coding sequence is TGTGCCAGCAGCTTAGTACCGGTAGTCCGCTCACCCCTCCACTTT.

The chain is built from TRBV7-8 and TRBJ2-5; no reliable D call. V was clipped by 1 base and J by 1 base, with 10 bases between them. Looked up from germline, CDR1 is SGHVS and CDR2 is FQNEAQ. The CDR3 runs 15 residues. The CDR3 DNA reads TGTGCCAGCAGCTTAGGTGGAGCTTTCCAAGAGACCCAGTACTTC. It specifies CASSLGGAFQETQYF.

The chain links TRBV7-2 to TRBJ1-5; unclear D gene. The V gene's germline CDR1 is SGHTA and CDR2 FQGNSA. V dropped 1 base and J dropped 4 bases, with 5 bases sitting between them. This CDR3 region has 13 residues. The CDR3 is CASSLGLNQPQHF. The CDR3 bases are TGTGCCAGCAGCTTAGGTCTTAATCAGCCCCAGCATTTT.

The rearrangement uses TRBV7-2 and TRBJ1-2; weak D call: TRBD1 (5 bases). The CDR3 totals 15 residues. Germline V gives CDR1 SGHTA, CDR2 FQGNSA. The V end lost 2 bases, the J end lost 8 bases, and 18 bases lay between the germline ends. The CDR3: CASSLMLQAPSGYTF. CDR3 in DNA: TGTGCCAGCAGCTTAATGCTACAGGCCCCGTCAGGCTACACCTTC.

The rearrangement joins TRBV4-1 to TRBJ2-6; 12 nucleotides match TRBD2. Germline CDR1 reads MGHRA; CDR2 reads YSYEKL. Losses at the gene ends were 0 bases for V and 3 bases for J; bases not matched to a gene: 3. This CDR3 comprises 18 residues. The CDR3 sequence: CASSQDWTSGNGANVLTF. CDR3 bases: TGCGCCAGCAGCCAAGATTGGACTAGCGGGAATGGGGCCAACGTCCTGACTTTC.

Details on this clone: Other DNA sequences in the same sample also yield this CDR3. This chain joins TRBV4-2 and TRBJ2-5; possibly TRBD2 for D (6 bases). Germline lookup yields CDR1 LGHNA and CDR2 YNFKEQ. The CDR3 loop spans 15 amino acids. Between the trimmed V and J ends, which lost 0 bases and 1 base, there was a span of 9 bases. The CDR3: CASSQDRRVQETQYF. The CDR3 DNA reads TGTGCCAGCAGCCAAGACCGGAGGGTCCAAGAGACCCAGTACTTC.

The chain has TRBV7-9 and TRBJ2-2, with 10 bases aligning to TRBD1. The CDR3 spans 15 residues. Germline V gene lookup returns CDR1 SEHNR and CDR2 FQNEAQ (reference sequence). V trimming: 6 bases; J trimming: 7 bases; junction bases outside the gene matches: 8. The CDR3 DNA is TGTGCCAGCAGTGCCGGGACAGGGGTCGGCGGGGAGCTGTTTTTT. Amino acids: CASSAGTGVGGELFF. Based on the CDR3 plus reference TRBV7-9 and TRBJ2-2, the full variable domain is DTGVSQNPRHKITKRGQNVTFRCDPISEHNRLYWYRQTLGQGPEFLTYFQNEAQLEKSRLLSDRFSAERPKGSFSTLEIQRTEQGDSAMYLCASSAGTGVGGELFFGEGSRLTVL.

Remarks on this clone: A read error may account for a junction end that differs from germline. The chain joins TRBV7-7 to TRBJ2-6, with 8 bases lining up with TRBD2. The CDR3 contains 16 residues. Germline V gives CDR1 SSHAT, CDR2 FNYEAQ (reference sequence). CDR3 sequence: CASSPGGGTGANVLTF. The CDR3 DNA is TGTGCTAGCAGCCCGGGAGGGGGTACGGGGGCCAACGTCCTGACTTTC.

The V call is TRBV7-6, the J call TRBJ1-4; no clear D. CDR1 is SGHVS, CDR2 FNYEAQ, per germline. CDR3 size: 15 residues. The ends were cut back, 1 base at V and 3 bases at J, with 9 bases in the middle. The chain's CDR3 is CASSLDARPNEKLFF. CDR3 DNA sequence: TGTGCCAGCAGCTTAGATGCTAGGCCTAATGAAAAACTGTTTTTT.

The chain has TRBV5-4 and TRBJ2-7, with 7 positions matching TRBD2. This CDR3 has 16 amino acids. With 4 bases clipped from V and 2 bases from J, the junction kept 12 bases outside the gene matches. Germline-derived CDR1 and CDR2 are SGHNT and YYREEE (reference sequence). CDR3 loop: CASSQSGGSGPYEQYF. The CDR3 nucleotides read TGTGCCAGCAGCCAGTCGGGGGGTAGCGGCCCCTACGAGCAGTACTTC.

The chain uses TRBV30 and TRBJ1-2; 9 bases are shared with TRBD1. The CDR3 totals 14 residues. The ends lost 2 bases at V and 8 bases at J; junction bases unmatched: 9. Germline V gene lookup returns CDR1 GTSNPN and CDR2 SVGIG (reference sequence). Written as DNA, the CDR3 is TGTGCCTGGAGTAGAGGGACAGGGAATCGGGGCTACACCTTC. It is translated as CAWSRGTGNRGYTF.

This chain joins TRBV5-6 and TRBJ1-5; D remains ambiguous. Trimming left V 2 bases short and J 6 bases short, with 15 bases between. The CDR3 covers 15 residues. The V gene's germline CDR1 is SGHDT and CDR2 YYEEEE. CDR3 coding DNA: TGTGCCAGCAGCTTTTTTAGCCTAGTCGGTCAGCCCCAGCATTTT. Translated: CASSFFSLVGQPQHF.

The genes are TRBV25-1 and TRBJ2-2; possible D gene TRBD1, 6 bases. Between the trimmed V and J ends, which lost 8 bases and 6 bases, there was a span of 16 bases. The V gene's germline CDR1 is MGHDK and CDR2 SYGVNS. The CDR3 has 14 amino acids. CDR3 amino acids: CASESKGESGELFF. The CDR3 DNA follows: TGTGCCAGCGAATCTAAGGGGGAGTCCGGGGAGCTGTTTTTT.

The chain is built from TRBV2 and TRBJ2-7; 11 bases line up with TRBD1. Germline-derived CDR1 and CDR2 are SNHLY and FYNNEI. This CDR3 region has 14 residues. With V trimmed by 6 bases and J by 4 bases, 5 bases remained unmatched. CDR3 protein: CASRTGTGGYEQYF. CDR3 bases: TGTGCCAGCAGGACCGGGACAGGGGGGTACGAGCAGTACTTC. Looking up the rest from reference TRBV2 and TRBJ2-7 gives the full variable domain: EPEVTQTPSHQVTQMGQEVILRCVPISNHLYFYWYRQILGQKVEFLVSFYNNEISEKSEIFDDQFSVERPDGSNFTLKIRSTKLEDSAMYFCASRTGTGGYEQYFGPGTRLTVT.

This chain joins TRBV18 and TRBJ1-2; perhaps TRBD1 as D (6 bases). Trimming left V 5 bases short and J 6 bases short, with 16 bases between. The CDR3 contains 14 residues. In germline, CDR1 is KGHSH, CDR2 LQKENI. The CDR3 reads CASSNDRTWDGYTF. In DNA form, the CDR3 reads TGTGCCAGCTCAAACGACAGGACATGGGATGGCTACACCTTC.

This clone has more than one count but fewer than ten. Here the CDR3 DNA reads TGTGCCAGTAGTACCGGACAGGGTAGGACAGATACGCAGTATTTT. Translated: CASSTGQGRTDTQYF. V and J are TRBV19 and TRBJ2-3; TRBD1 agrees at 8 bases. This CDR3 has 15 amino acids. J gave up 3 bases and V 4 bases, and 6 bases lay outside the gene matches. Per germline, CDR1 LNHDA and CDR2 SQIVND (reference sequence).

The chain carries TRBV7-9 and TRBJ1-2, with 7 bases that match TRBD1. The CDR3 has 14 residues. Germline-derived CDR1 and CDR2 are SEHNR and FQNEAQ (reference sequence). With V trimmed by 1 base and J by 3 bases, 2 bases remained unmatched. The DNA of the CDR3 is TGTGCCAGCAGCTTAGGAGGGACAGACTATGGCTACACCTTC. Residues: CASSLGGTDYGYTF. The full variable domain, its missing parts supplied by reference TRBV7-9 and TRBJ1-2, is DTGVSQNPRHKITKRGQNVTFRCDPISEHNRLYWYRQTLGQGPEFLTYFQNEAQLEKSRLLSDRFSAERPKGSFSTLEIQRTEQGDSAMYLCASSLGGTDYGYTFGSGTRLTVV.

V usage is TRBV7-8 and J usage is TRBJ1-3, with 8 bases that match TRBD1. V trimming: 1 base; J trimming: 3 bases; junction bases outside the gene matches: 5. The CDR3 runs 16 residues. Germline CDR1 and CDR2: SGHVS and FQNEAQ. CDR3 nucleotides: TGTGCCAGCAGCTTAGACAACAGGGGGAGTGGAAACACCATATATTTT. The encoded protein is CASSLDNRGSGNTIYF.

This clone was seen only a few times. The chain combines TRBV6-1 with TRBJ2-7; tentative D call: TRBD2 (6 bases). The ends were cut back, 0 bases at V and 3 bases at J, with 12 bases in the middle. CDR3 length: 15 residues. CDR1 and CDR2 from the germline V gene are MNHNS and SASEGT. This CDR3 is CASSEAGGTLYEQYF. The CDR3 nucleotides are TGTGCCAGCAGTGAAGCTGGCGGGACCCTCTACGAGCAGTACTTC.

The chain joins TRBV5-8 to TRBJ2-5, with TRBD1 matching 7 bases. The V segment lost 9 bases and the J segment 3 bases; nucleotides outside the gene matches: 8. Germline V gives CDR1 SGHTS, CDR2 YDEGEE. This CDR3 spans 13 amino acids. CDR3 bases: TGTGCCAACTCCAGGGGGAGAGAAGAGACCCAGTACTTC. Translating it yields CANSRGREETQYF. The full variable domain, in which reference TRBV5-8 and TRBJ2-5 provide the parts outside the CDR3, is EAGVTQSPTHLIKTRGQQATLRCSPISGHTSVYWYQQALGLGLQFLLWYDEGEERNRGNFPPRFSGRQFPNYSSELNVNALELEDSALYLCANSRGREETQYFGPGTRLLVL.

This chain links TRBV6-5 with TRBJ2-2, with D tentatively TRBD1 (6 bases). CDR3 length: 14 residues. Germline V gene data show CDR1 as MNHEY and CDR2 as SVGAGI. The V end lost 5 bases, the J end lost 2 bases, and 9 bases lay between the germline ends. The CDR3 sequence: CASSGQINTGELFF. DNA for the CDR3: TGTGCCAGCAGTGGACAGATCAACACCGGGGAGCTGTTTTTT.

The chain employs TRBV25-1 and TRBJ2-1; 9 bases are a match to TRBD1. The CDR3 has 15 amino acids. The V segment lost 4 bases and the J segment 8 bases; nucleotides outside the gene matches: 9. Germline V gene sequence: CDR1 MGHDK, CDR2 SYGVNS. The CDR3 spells CASSGSGTGSYEQFF. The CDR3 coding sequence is TGTGCCAGCAGTGGTTCCGGGACAGGGAGCTATGAGCAGTTCTTC.